Listed below are T cell receptor beta chains from one sample, sequenced in a study of blood T cell repertoires in COVID-19. The protocol was immunoSEQ multiplex PCR, while the TCRdb copy is restricted to in-frame clones and leaves out a portion. Here the sample spans under 250,000 clones, approximately 90% being singletons. Material: peripheral blood. Every receptor here comes from a man aged 25-45 years with COVID-19, enrolled during active disease. The CDR3 runs from the conserved cysteine through the conserved F or W. D genes are given only for firm matches. Size is omitted from some rows. Given values are once, few, many or a class for expanded clones.

j_call d_call v_call clone_size cdr3_nt cdr3_aa
TRBJ1-5 . TRBV5-4 . TGTGCCAGCAGCGCTTGGCCCAATCAGCCCCAGCATTTT CASSAWPNQPQHF
TRBJ1-2 . TRBV6-6 . TGTGCCAGCAGTTACTCAGAGGTCTCTGGCTACACCTTC CASSYSEVSGYTF
TRBJ1-1 . TRBV11-2 . TGTGCCAGCAGCTTAGACAGGAACACTGAAGCTTTCTTT CASSLDRNTEAFF
TRBJ2-2 . TRBV24-1 . TGTGCCACCAGTGATTTGTGGACACCGAACACCGGGGAGCTGTTTTTT CATSDLWTPNTGELFF
TRBJ1-1 . TRBV3-1/TRBV3-2 . TGTGCCAGCAGCCAGGATCGACAGGTGATCTCTGAAGCTTTCTTT CASSQDRQVISEAFF
TRBJ2-1 TRBD1 TRBV18 . TGTGCCAGCTCGACTTCGACAGGGGGATACAATGAGCAGTTCTTC CASSTSTGGYNEQFF
TRBJ1-5 . TRBV28 . TGTGCCAGCAGTTTACTCTCCATAGATCAGCCCCAGCATTTT CASSLLSIDQPQHF
TRBJ2-5 TRBD2 TRBV3-1/TRBV3-2 . TGTGCCAGCAGCCGACTAGCACCGTACCAAGAGACCCAGTACTTC CASSRLAPYQETQYF
TRBJ2-7 . TRBV7-8 once TGTGCCAGGCGGCCCCCCCTGTTGCTTGCCTACGAGCAGTACTTC CARRPPLLLAYEQYF
TRBJ2-1 TRBD2 TRBV7-2 . TGTGCCAGCAGCTTAGTGGCGGGAGAGTACAATGAGCAGTTCTTC CASSLVAGEYNEQFF
TRBJ1-1 . TRBV7-9 once TGTGCCAGCAGCTCCAGGGACGGGGGTCCTAACACTGAAGCTTTCTTT CASSSRDGGPNTEAFF
TRBJ2-7 TRBD2 TRBV29-1 . TGCAGCGTTGAAGCCCCGGGACTAGCGGGAGGAGACGAGCAGTACTTC CSVEAPGLAGGDEQYF
TRBJ2-3 . TRBV5-8 . TGTGCCAGCAGCTTGGGGCGGGCTGCTGGTAGGACAGATACGCAGTATTTT CASSLGRAAGRTDTQYF
TRBJ2-7 TRBD1 TRBV5-4 . TGTGCCAGCAGCTTGGGGACAGGGGGCCCAAGGGAGCAGTACTTC CASSLGTGGPREQYF
TRBJ2-2 . TRBV4-2 . TGTGCCAGCAGCCAGACAGAAAACACCGGGGAGCTGTTTTTT CASSQTENTGELFF
TRBJ2-7 . TRBV6-5 . TGTGCGGGGGGAATCCACGAGCAGTACTTC CAGGIHEQYF
TRBJ2-3 . TRBV7-2 . TGTGCCAGCAGCTCCCTCGGGACTAGCACAGATACGCAGTATTTT CASSSLGTSTDTQYF
TRBJ2-1 . TRBV3-1/TRBV3-2 . TGTGCCAGCAGCCAAGGCCCCACGGGGGGCCAAGGTAATTATGAGCAGTTCTTC CASSQGPTGGQGNYEQFF
TRBJ1-5 . TRBV6-5 . TGTGCCAGCAGTTACGCGGGGGATCAGCCCCAGCATTTT CASSYAGDQPQHF
TRBJ1-1 . TRBV19 . TGTGCCAGTAGCCAGGGAAACACTGAAGCTTTCTTT CASSQGNTEAFF
TRBJ2-5 TRBD1 TRBV6-5 . TGTGCCAGCAGTTACTCGAGGGGACGACAGGGTGGGACCCAGTACTTC CASSYSRGRQGGTQYF
TRBJ2-7 TRBD1 TRBV9 . TGTGCCAGCAGCGTAGGGGACAGGGGGTACGAGCAGTACTTC CASSVGDRGYEQYF
TRBJ2-3 . TRBV10-3 . TGTGCCATCACCGAAGGGGCAGACACAGATACGCAGTATTTT CAITEGADTDTQYF
TRBJ1-2 . TRBV2 . TGTGCCAGCAGTCTACAGGAGAACTATGGCTACACCTTC CASSLQENYGYTF
TRBJ1-2 . TRBV2 . TGTGCCAGCAGTGAGGGAGGGATGGACTATGGCTACACCTTC CASSEGGMDYGYTF
TRBJ1-6 . TRBV25-1 . TGTGCCAGCGGTTACAGCAATAATTCACCCCTCCACTTT CASGYSNNSPLHF
TRBJ2-1 TRBD2 TRBV4-2 . TGTGCCAGCAGCCGACCAGCCTCTAGCGGTGACAATGAGCAGTTCTTC CASSRPASSGDNEQFF
TRBJ2-1 TRBD2 TRBV19 . TGTGCCAGTAGTATAGATCCCATCGAGCGGGATTACAATGAGCAGTTCTTC CASSIDPIERDYNEQFF
TRBJ1-6 TRBD1 TRBV2 . TGTGCCATCCTGGGACAGGCCGATAATTCACCCCTCCACTTT CAILGQADNSPLHF
TRBJ1-1 . TRBV18 . TGTGCCAGCTCACCAACCATCGTGGCAGGGGTTGCCACTGAAGCTTTCTTT CASSPTIVAGVATEAFF
TRBJ2-3 TRBD2 TRBV5-1 . TGCGCCAGCAGCTTTGGGCGACTAGCGGGGGGGCCAGATACGCAGTATTTT CASSFGRLAGGPDTQYF
TRBJ1-3 . TRBV19 . TGTGCCAGTAGTATTCCCTGGGGGGTGAGCTCTGGAAACACCATATATTTT CASSIPWGVSSGNTIYF
TRBJ1-6 . TRBV6-2/TRBV6-3 once TGTGCCAGCAGTTACTCGGGGCAACCCCTCCACTTT CASSYSGQPLHF
TRBJ1-2 TRBD1 TRBV10-3 . TGTGCCATCAGTAACAGGGGATTATATGGCTACACCTTC CAISNRGLYGYTF
TRBJ1-1 TRBD1 TRBV10-3 . TGTGCCATCAGTGAGTCCCAGGGGGACAGTCTGAACACTGAAGCTTTCTTT CAISESQGDSLNTEAFF
TRBJ1-1 . TRBV27 . TGTGCCAGCAGTAAGCAGGGTGGAGGGACTGAAGCTTTCTTT CASSKQGGGTEAFF
TRBJ1-2 TRBD1 TRBV10-2 . TGCGCCAGCAGTCGGACAGGGAGGAACTATGGCTACACCTTC CASSRTGRNYGYTF
TRBJ1-1 . TRBV6-5 . TGTGCCAGCAGTTACTCCTCGAACACTGAAGCTTTCTTT CASSYSSNTEAFF
TRBJ2-7 . TRBV6-2/TRBV6-3 . TGTGCCAGCAGTTACCCCCTTGGACAGCAGCAGTACTTC CASSYPLGQQQYF
TRBJ1-3 TRBD1 TRBV7-9 . TGTGCCAGCAGCTTAGCGCCCGACAGGGCAGCAGGAAACACCATATATTTT CASSLAPDRAAGNTIYF
TRBJ2-7 TRBD2 TRBV2 . TGTGCCAGCAGGCTAGCGGACCTACCGGGGGAGCAGTACTTC CASRLADLPGEQYF
TRBJ2-1 . TRBV11-2 . TGTGCCAGCAGCTTAGATCGGCGGGTATTCAACAATGAGCAGTTCTTC CASSLDRRVFNNEQFF
TRBJ2-1 . TRBV7-7 . TGTGCCAGCAGCCCCGGAGCGGGCTCCTACAATGAGCAGTTCTTC CASSPGAGSYNEQFF
TRBJ1-2 TRBD1 TRBV2 . TGTGCCAGCATCCTAAGGGGGCTAGACTATGGCTACACCTTC CASILRGLDYGYTF
TRBJ2-3 TRBD2 TRBV7-2 . TGTGCCAGCAGCCAACAAAAGTTCGCGGGGGGGAGGGCAGATACGCAGTATTTT CASSQQKFAGGRADTQYF